This T cell receptor (beta chain) originates from a study of human T cells and chemical hapten exposure. Study summary: The study sensitized with 2% DPC on a roughly 2 cm by roughly 2 cm patch of upper inner arm skin. In the roughly 24-week study, patients were dosed weekly with diphenylcyclopropenone on the scalp throughout. Per-sample TCR yields varied mainly from small pooled library volume differences.

One entry per CDR3 protein results from TCRdb running MiXCR on the RACE reads. The sample lists around 62,000 distinct CDR3 sequences; around 7% were seen once. This clonotype has a count of ten or more. Documented time point: pre-sensitization, week 0. Sample treatment: therapeutic diphenylcyclopropenone sensitization with weekly scalp DPC. Suited to DPC and affected by alopecia, the donors ranged from 18 to 70 years old. The TCR was taken from a woman aged 25 to 39 with alopecia areata. Some clones in this sample may be carry-over from other donors' samples. The sample consisted of whole blood, taken in connection with sensitization to the hapten diphenylcyclopropenone (DPC).

The CDR3 DNA sequence: TGTGCCAGCTCACCACCGACAGATAGAGATACGCAGTATTTT. This encodes CASSPPTDRDTQYF. The chain joins TRBV18 to TRBJ2-3; tentatively, D is TRBD1 (5 bases). V was cut by 0 bases and J by 5 bases, with 9 bases left in between. The CDR3 runs 14 residues. Germline CDR1 KGHSH, CDR2 LQKENI.